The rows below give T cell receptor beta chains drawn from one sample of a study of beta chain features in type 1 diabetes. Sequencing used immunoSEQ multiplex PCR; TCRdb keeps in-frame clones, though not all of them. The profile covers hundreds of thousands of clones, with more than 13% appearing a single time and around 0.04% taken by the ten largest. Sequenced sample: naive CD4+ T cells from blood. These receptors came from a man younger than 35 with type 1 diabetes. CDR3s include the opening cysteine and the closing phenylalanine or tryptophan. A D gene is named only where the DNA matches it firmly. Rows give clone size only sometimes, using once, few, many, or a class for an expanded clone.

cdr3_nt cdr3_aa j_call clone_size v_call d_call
TGTGCCAGCTCACCACCGTTGGGAACCACCGGGGAGCTGTTTTTT CASSPPLGTTGELFF TRBJ2-2 . TRBV18 .
TGTGCCTGGAGTGGCACCGTATGGGGCAATTCACCCCTCCACTTT CAWSGTVWGNSPLHF TRBJ1-6 . TRBV30 .
TGTGCCAACTCATTTGGGGTCACAGATACGCAGTATTTT CANSFGVTDTQYF TRBJ2-3 . TRBV11-2 .
TGTGCCAGCAGCTTCGGTCGCAGAATCTACGAGCAGTACTTC CASSFGRRIYEQYF TRBJ2-7 . TRBV5-6 .
TGTGCCAGCAGCGCTCGGGCCGGCGGCTACACCTTC CASSARAGGYTF TRBJ1-2 . TRBV9 .
TGTGCCAGCAGTTACCGGGACTCGCCATATGGCTACACCTTC CASSYRDSPYGYTF TRBJ1-2 few TRBV6-6 .
TGTGCCAGCAGCCAAGCGGGGGCCAGAAACACCATATATTTT CASSQAGARNTIYF TRBJ1-3 . TRBV14 .
TGTGCCAGCAGCCAGGGACAGCTGGTCTCTGGGGCCAACGTCCTGACTTTC CASSQGQLVSGANVLTF TRBJ2-6 . TRBV11-3 TRBD1
TGTGCCAGTAGTATAGGGCCGCAGCCCTACAATGAGCAGTTCTTC CASSIGPQPYNEQFF TRBJ2-1 . TRBV19 .
TGTGCCAGCAGCTTAGGTGGGACAACATTCTACGAGCAGTACTTC CASSLGGTTFYEQYF TRBJ2-7 . TRBV7-2 .
TGTGCCAGCCGCGAGGAAAGGGCTTTCTTT CASREERAFF TRBJ1-1 . TRBV28 .
TGCAGCGTTGAAGAACAGAGTAGCTACGAGCAGTACTTC CSVEEQSSYEQYF TRBJ2-7 . TRBV29-1 .
TGTGCCTGTTCTTTTTGGGGTTCGGCTAGCACAGATACGCAGTATTTT CACSFWGSASTDTQYF TRBJ2-3 . TRBV30 .
TGTGCCAGCTCACCATATACGGAACAGGGGGCTGGCGGGGAGCTGTTTTTT CASSPYTEQGAGGELFF TRBJ2-2 . TRBV18 TRBD1
TGTGCCAGCAGCGTAGCTACGAACGGCTTCTACGAGCAGTACTTC CASSVATNGFYEQYF TRBJ2-7 few TRBV9 .
TGTGCCCGTCAAGAGGCAGGAGGGGGTGGCTACACCTTC CARQEAGGGGYTF TRBJ1-2 . TRBV30 .
TGTGCCAGCAGTGAAAGTATTGGCGGGGGTCAGAAGACCCAGTACTTC CASSESIGGGQKTQYF TRBJ2-5 . TRBV6-1 TRBD2
TGTGCCAGCAACCTTCCCCGGAACACTGAAGCTTTCTTT CASNLPRNTEAFF TRBJ1-1 . TRBV6-1 .
TGCGCCAGCAGCTCCGGACTAGCGGGGGATAGTGAGCAGTTCTTC CASSSGLAGDSEQFF TRBJ2-1 few TRBV5-1 TRBD2
TGCGCCAGCAGCCAAGGAGGGACCCCAGATACGCAGTATTTT CASSQGGTPDTQYF TRBJ2-3 few TRBV4-1 .
TGTGCCAGCAGCCCCTCAGGCAGGACAAATGAGCAGTTCTTC CASSPSGRTNEQFF TRBJ2-1 few TRBV11-3 .
TGTGCCAGCAGTCTTTGGTCGTCACAGGGAGGCGAGCAGTACTTC CASSLWSSQGGEQYF TRBJ2-7 . TRBV6-6 .
TGTGCCAGCAGTCCGTTTCAGGGACTCTTAGGCAATCAGCCCCAGCATTTT CASSPFQGLLGNQPQHF TRBJ1-5 . TRBV27 .
TGTGCCAGCTCACCACCGGGACAGAGCACCGGGGAGCTGTTTTTT CASSPPGQSTGELFF TRBJ2-2 . TRBV18 TRBD1
TGTGCCAGTAGTATACGTCGCAGAAATCAGCCCCAGCATTTT CASSIRRRNQPQHF TRBJ1-5 few TRBV19 .
TGTGCCAGCAGCATACAGGGAGTCTACGAGCAGTACTTC CASSIQGVYEQYF TRBJ2-7 few TRBV7-9 .
TGTGCCTGGCACAAGACAGGGACGACGAACACCGGGGAGCTGTTTTTT CAWHKTGTTNTGELFF TRBJ2-2 few TRBV30 TRBD1
TGTGCCAGCAGCTCCGTACAGGGTACGGGGCTAGATACGCAGTATTTT CASSSVQGTGLDTQYF TRBJ2-3 few TRBV7-9 .
TGTGCCAGCAGTGCTCGGACAGACAGCACAGATACGCAGTATTTT CASSARTDSTDTQYF TRBJ2-3 few TRBV28 .
TGTGCCAGCAGTGGGACTGCATTCGGCCTGTTTTTT CASSGTAFGLFF TRBJ1-4 few TRBV2 .
TGTGCCCCAGTAACGGGGCCCCTCCACTTT CAPVTGPLHF TRBJ1-6 few TRBV28 .
TGTGCCAGCAGTTGGACAGGGGTGGTGAGCACTGAAGCTTTCTTT CASSWTGVVSTEAFF TRBJ1-1 few TRBV6-5 TRBD1
TGTGCCAGCAGCGTTAGCGGGGGGGCCCGGTTCTTC CASSVSGGARFF TRBJ2-1 few TRBV7-2 TRBD2
TGCAGCGTGAAATCTAGCGGACTCTCCTACAATGAGCAGTTCTTC CSVKSSGLSYNEQFF TRBJ2-1 few TRBV29-1 TRBD2
TGTGCCTCATCGGGGGCTGAAGCTTTCTTT CASSGAEAFF TRBJ1-1 few TRBV30 .
TGTGCCAGCAGCTTGAACGCGGGAGGGCACTACGAGCAGTACTTC CASSLNAGGHYEQYF TRBJ2-7 . TRBV5-4 TRBD2
TGTGCCTGGAGTGACCTCTTCAAGGAGACCCAGTACTTC CAWSDLFKETQYF TRBJ2-5 . TRBV30 .